The sequence of this T cell receptor beta chain was determined in a study of cytomegalovirus exposure and HLA in healthy donors. Study information: HLA-typed donors were the source of around 80 million unique TCRs, which an early data release held.

For this clone: The antigen is not known.

J was trimmed by 0 bases and V by 0 bases; bases with no gene match: 6. The germline CDR1 and CDR2 sequences are SGHRS and YFSETQ. CDR3 length equals 17 residues. 13 Jbeta primers and 60 Vbeta primers were used for the PCR. The table came from immunoSEQ multiplex PCR; TCRdb's copy has only in-frame clones and leaves some out. The sample has about 160,000 clones; about 77% are singletons. Overall study results and limits: For presence/absence analyses, sequencing depth was assumed to be roughly uniform across donors. In a later analysis, compared with equally common non-associated chains, HLA-associated beta chains were more expanded. One later analysis reportedly identified an Asian-associated ancestry cluster that showed fewer N-insertions than the roughly 600-donor mean.

The clonotype comes from a male donor in good health and CMV-seropositive. The sample comprised PBMCs. The chain has TRBV5-1 and TRBJ2-3; 8 nucleotides match TRBD2. Here the CDR3 DNA reads TGCGCCAGCAGCTTGGCACCGGGACTAGTGAGCACAGATACGCAGTATTTT. Residues: CASSLAPGLVSTDTQYF.